The 11 T cell receptor beta chains given below trace back to one sample, sequenced in a study of T cells in localized non-small cell lung cancer (dated by TCRdb to about 2020). The library was produced with the immunoSEQ multiplex PCR assay. Entries here come from immuneACCESS through TCRdb and include only in-frame sequences with V and J called. Some clones fail to appear in such tables; in the studies checked, an unresolved V gene covers under half of the shortfall, and the cause of the remainder is unknown. For this sample there are about 45,000 clones; about 76% appear just once. Over 15% of the sample lies in the top ten. The material was peripheral blood mononuclear cells, obtained before any cancer treatment. Every receptor here comes from a man between 40 and 69 years old with stage III lung adenocarcinoma.

This chain uses TRBV18 with TRBJ2-1, with D perhaps assigned TRBD1 or TRBD2 (5 bases each). V gave up 3 bases and J gave up 5 bases, with 14 bases separating them. Germline loops: CDR1 KGHSH, CDR2 LQKENI. The CDR3 is 15 amino acids. The CDR3 protein is CASSPGELIDNEQFF. The DNA for the CDR3 is TGTGCCAGCTCACCGGGGGAGTTAATTGACAATGAGCAGTTCTTC.

This chain uses TRBV4-1 with TRBJ2-6; possibly TRBD1 or TRBD2 for D (5 bases each). Trimming took 4 bases from V and 2 from J, leaving 15 bases between them. The CDR3 has 17 amino acids. Germline loops: CDR1 MGHRA, CDR2 YSYEKL. The CDR3 sequence is CASSRSLRGTGANVLTF. The DNA for the CDR3 is TGCGCCAGCAGCCGCTCCCTGAGGGGAACTGGGGCCAACGTCCTGACTTTC.

Comments on this clone: This same CDR3 is encoded by further DNA sequences in the sample. The V and J genes are TRBV7-8 and TRBJ2-5; 10 bases are shared with TRBD2. Germline V gene sequence: CDR1 SGHVS, CDR2 FQNEAQ. V was pared by 4 bases and J by 2 bases, with 19 bases of the junction left unmatched. The CDR3 sequence is 20 residues long. CDR3 nucleotide sequence: TGTGCCAGCAGCTCCCGCTTGATAAGCGGGGGGGTCATGGGGCAAGAGACCCAGTACTTC. As protein: CASSSRLISGGVMGQETQYF.

The CDR3 coding sequence is TGCGCCAGCAGCCAAGATCCAGAATCCTACGAGCAGTACTTC. Translation gives CASSQDPESYEQYF. This chain links TRBV4-1 with TRBJ2-7; the D is unclear. The length of the CDR3 is 14 residues. Germline V lookup: CDR1 MGHRA, CDR2 YSYEKL. V lost 0 bases and J lost 1, with 7 bases in between.

The chain joins TRBV30 to TRBJ2-5; 8 bases line up with TRBD2. There are 13 residues in the CDR3. V was clipped by 1 base and J by 7 bases; unmatched bases: 5. CDR1 GTSNPN and CDR2 SVGIG come from the germline V gene (reference sequence). CDR3 nucleotides: TGTGCCTGGAGTGGGGGCGCGGGGGGGACCCAGTACTTC. It encodes CAWSGGAGGTQYF.

This clone was detected a few times. The gene calls are TRBV5-5 and TRBJ2-2, with 7 bases lining up with TRBD1. CDR3 length: 15 residues. The J segment lost 7 bases and the V segment lost 0 bases, leaving 6 bases of the junction unmatched. Germline V gene lookup returns CDR1 SGHKS and CDR2 YYEKEE (reference sequence). CDR3 protein: CASSLGRGRIGELFF. The CDR3 DNA is TGTGCCAGCAGCTTGGGTAGGGGGCGCATCGGGGAGCTGTTTTTT. The full variable domain, in which reference TRBV5-5 and TRBJ2-2 provide the parts outside the CDR3, is DAGVTQSPTHLIKTRGQQVTLRCSPISGHKSVSWYQQVLGQGPQFIFQYYEKEERGRGNFPDRFSARQFPNYSSELNVNALLLGDSALYLCASSLGRGRIGELFFGEGSRLTVL.

The chain is built from TRBV11-2 and TRBJ2-3; D may match TRBD1 or TRBD2 (5 bases each). The CDR3 is 16 residues long. Germline V CDR1 and CDR2: SGHAT, FQNNGV. V was trimmed by 0 bases and J by 2 bases, leaving 12 bases between them. DNA of the CDR3: TGTGCCAGCAGCTTAGATCCGGGGACGTCCACAGATACGCAGTATTTT. Encoded protein: CASSLDPGTSTDTQYF. Full variable domain (rest looked up from reference TRBV11-2 and TRBJ2-3): EAGVAQSPRYKIIEKRQSVAFWCNPISGHATLYWYQQILGQGPKLLIQFQNNGVVDDSQLPKDRFSAERLKGVDSTLKIQPAKLEDSAVYLCASSLDPGTSTDTQYFGPGTRLTVL.

The chain couples TRBV6-6 to TRBJ1-2, with D perhaps TRBD1 (5 bases). Trimming took off 5 bases at V and 8 bases at J, with 9 bases between the two ends. Germline CDR1 reads MNHNY; CDR2 reads SVGAGI (reference sequence). The length of the CDR3 is 11 residues. The CDR3 region is CASSHGQGYTF. In DNA, the CDR3 is TGTGCCAGCAGTCACGGACAAGGCTACACCTTC.

The CDR3 DNA reads TGCGCCAGCAGCTTGGACGGTGTGGGGAGCTCCTATAATTCACCCCTCCACTTT. Translated: CASSLDGVGSSYNSPLHF. The chain joins TRBV5-1 to TRBJ1-6; D unclear. The CDR3 consists of 18 residues. The germline V and J ends were trimmed by 0 bases and 0 bases, with 13 bases remaining between them. The germline gives CDR1 SGHRS, CDR2 YFSETQ.

The chain uses TRBV2 and TRBJ1-5; no reliable D call. The germline V gene encodes CDR1 SNHLY and CDR2 FYNNEI. Trimming stripped 5 bases from V and 10 bases from J, with 18 bases between. The CDR3 runs 14 residues. The CDR3, as DNA: TGTGCCAGCAGTCTATCGGACCTACTCAGCCCCCAGCATTTT. It codes for CASSLSDLLSPQHF.

The genes are TRBV5-1 and TRBJ2-6; D gene unclear. This CDR3 is built from 16 residues. Germline V gene data show CDR1 as SGHRS and CDR2 as YFSETQ. The V end was cut by 0 bases, the J end by 2 bases, with 9 bases between. The DNA of the CDR3 is TGCGCCAGCAGCTTGGGGATAGTCGCTGGGGCCAACGTCCTGACTTTC. This encodes CASSLGIVAGANVLTF.